A selection of T cell receptor beta chains follows, all from one sample in a study of shared clonotypes between healthy human individuals. Generated by immunoSEQ multiplex PCR, the TCRdb table keeps only in-frame clones and is missing some. Among around 430,000 clones listed, around 79% were seen once. Sequencing was carried out using PBMCs. The receptors here all came from a woman between 35 and 50 years old in good health. Some clones in this sample may be carry-over from other donors' samples. CDR3s include the opening cysteine and the closing phenylalanine or tryptophan. The D gene is left open where the match is weak.

j_call: TRBJ1-1
v_call: TRBV29-1
d_call: -
cdr3_length: 13
cdr3_aa: CSAEEGTNTEAFF

j_call: TRBJ2-5
v_call: TRBV6-5
d_call: -
cdr3_length: 13
cdr3_aa: CASSRGNQETQYF

j_call: TRBJ1-1
v_call: TRBV2
d_call: -
cdr3_length: 14
cdr3_aa: CASSDDKANTEAFF

j_call: TRBJ1-3
v_call: TRBV12-5
d_call: -
cdr3_length: 16
cdr3_aa: CASVPNGLRSRNTIYF

j_call: TRBJ2-3
v_call: TRBV7-2
d_call: -
cdr3_length: 16
cdr3_aa: CAGSPLGSGGTDTQYF

j_call: TRBJ2-2
v_call: TRBV18
d_call: -
cdr3_length: 14
cdr3_aa: CASSPTGSTGELFF

j_call: TRBJ2-1
v_call: TRBV29-1
d_call: TRBD2
cdr3_length: 13
cdr3_aa: CSVAVGGGNEQFF

j_call: TRBJ1-3
v_call: TRBV5-5
d_call: -
cdr3_length: 15
cdr3_aa: CASSLVGGVGNTIYF

j_call: TRBJ1-1
v_call: TRBV5-1
d_call: TRBD1
cdr3_length: 14
cdr3_aa: CASSRDRVGNEAFF

j_call: TRBJ2-1
v_call: TRBV7-9
d_call: -
cdr3_length: 15
cdr3_aa: CASSLGSIGSNEQFF

j_call: TRBJ2-2
v_call: TRBV2
d_call: -
cdr3_length: 14
cdr3_aa: CASIGGVNTGELFF

j_call: TRBJ1-2
v_call: TRBV15
d_call: -
cdr3_length: 17
cdr3_aa: CATSRGLEQGTTYGYTF

j_call: TRBJ2-7
v_call: TRBV7-2
d_call: -
cdr3_length: 16
cdr3_aa: CASSLDFGSSGYEQYF

j_call: TRBJ2-1
v_call: TRBV30
d_call: -
cdr3_length: 13
cdr3_aa: CAWSPGPNNEQFF

j_call: TRBJ1-1
v_call: TRBV18
d_call: -
cdr3_length: 13
cdr3_aa: CASSPSGNTEAFF

j_call: TRBJ1-1
v_call: TRBV19
d_call: TRBD1
cdr3_length: 15
cdr3_aa: CASSIGGGQGTEAFF

j_call: TRBJ1-5
v_call: TRBV28
d_call: -
cdr3_length: 15
cdr3_aa: CASSLGGKGNQPQHF

j_call: TRBJ1-5
v_call: TRBV5-1
d_call: -
cdr3_length: 13
cdr3_aa: CASSLDFNQPQHF

j_call: TRBJ2-7
v_call: TRBV11-3
d_call: -
cdr3_length: 12
cdr3_aa: CASSYRGSEQYF

j_call: -
v_call: TRBV7-6
d_call: -
cdr3_length: 14
cdr3_aa: CASSLGTEDYEQYF

j_call: TRBJ2-7
v_call: TRBV2
d_call: TRBD2
cdr3_length: 15
cdr3_aa: CASRGPAGGIYEQYF

j_call: TRBJ1-2
v_call: TRBV7-9
d_call: -
cdr3_length: 15
cdr3_aa: CASSLERGSNYGYTF

j_call: -
v_call: TRBV5-1
d_call: -
cdr3_length: 13
cdr3_aa: CVSARDGAYEQYF

j_call: TRBJ2-7
v_call: TRBV25-1
d_call: -
cdr3_length: 11
cdr3_aa: CASSASHEQYF

j_call: TRBJ2-4
v_call: TRBV7-8
d_call: -
cdr3_length: 13
cdr3_aa: CASSLGRENIQYF

j_call: TRBJ2-7
v_call: TRBV5-1
d_call: TRBD1
cdr3_length: 16
cdr3_aa: CASSLTPGQASYEQYF

j_call: TRBJ2-6
v_call: TRBV27
d_call: TRBD2
cdr3_length: 21
cdr3_aa: CASSLMGLEGLATSGANVLTF

j_call: TRBJ2-7
v_call: TRBV27
d_call: -
cdr3_length: 13
cdr3_aa: CASRREELHEQYF

j_call: TRBJ2-2
v_call: TRBV19
d_call: -
cdr3_length: 15
cdr3_aa: CASTPPVHYTGELFF

j_call: TRBJ2-7
v_call: TRBV4-1
d_call: TRBD1
cdr3_length: 17
cdr3_aa: CASSQVLHDRGKGEQYF

j_call: TRBJ1-4
v_call: TRBV28
d_call: -
cdr3_length: 15
cdr3_aa: CASSSLGGANEKLFF

j_call: TRBJ2-7
v_call: TRBV13
d_call: -
cdr3_length: 12
cdr3_aa: CASSSLLDVLYF

j_call: TRBJ1-1
v_call: TRBV10-3
d_call: TRBD1
cdr3_length: 14
cdr3_aa: CAISVTGESTEAFF

j_call: TRBJ2-7
v_call: TRBV7-2
d_call: TRBD2
cdr3_length: 14
cdr3_aa: CASSPSGSLYEQYF

j_call: TRBJ2-7
v_call: TRBV5-5
d_call: -
cdr3_length: 11
cdr3_aa: CASSTSYEQYF

j_call: TRBJ1-1
v_call: TRBV30
d_call: -
cdr3_length: 12
cdr3_aa: CAWKGGRTEAFF

j_call: TRBJ2-1
v_call: TRBV7-2
d_call: -
cdr3_length: 15
cdr3_aa: CASRAHVGLGNEQFF

j_call: TRBJ2-2
v_call: TRBV9
d_call: -
cdr3_length: 13
cdr3_aa: CASSRGGTGELFF

j_call: TRBJ2-5
v_call: TRBV7-9
d_call: -
cdr3_length: 15
cdr3_aa: CASSQRRGGEETQYF

j_call: TRBJ1-1
v_call: TRBV5-1
d_call: -
cdr3_length: 14
cdr3_aa: CASSLAGGNTEAFF

j_call: TRBJ2-1
v_call: TRBV7-8
d_call: -
cdr3_length: 12
cdr3_aa: CASSLRYNEQFF

j_call: TRBJ1-1
v_call: TRBV5-8
d_call: -
cdr3_length: 14
cdr3_aa: CASSYGHLNTEAFF

j_call: TRBJ2-3
v_call: TRBV29-1
d_call: -
cdr3_length: 15
cdr3_aa: CSVDAAGAFQDTQYF

j_call: TRBJ1-1
v_call: TRBV5-6
d_call: -
cdr3_length: 13
cdr3_aa: CASSLAGVGEAFF

j_call: TRBJ2-5
v_call: TRBV11-2
d_call: -
cdr3_length: 15
cdr3_aa: CASSFLGLYQETQYF

j_call: TRBJ2-7
v_call: TRBV7-3
d_call: -
cdr3_length: 13
cdr3_aa: CASSSYRGGEQYF

j_call: TRBJ2-5
v_call: TRBV27
d_call: TRBD2
cdr3_length: 15
cdr3_aa: CASMASGRAGETQYF

j_call: TRBJ1-1
v_call: TRBV30
d_call: TRBD1
cdr3_length: 14
cdr3_aa: CAWSPGATGAEAFF

j_call: TRBJ1-1
v_call: TRBV25-1
d_call: -
cdr3_length: 14
cdr3_aa: CASRWGTGNTEAFF

j_call: TRBJ2-3
v_call: TRBV7-9
d_call: -
cdr3_length: 12
cdr3_aa: CASSSGGRTQYF

j_call: TRBJ2-7
v_call: TRBV28
d_call: -
cdr3_length: 10
cdr3_aa: CASGGAEQYF

j_call: TRBJ2-1
v_call: TRBV7-2
d_call: TRBD2
cdr3_length: 15
cdr3_aa: CASSYSGSGNNEQFF

j_call: TRBJ1-2
v_call: TRBV2
d_call: -
cdr3_length: 13
cdr3_aa: CASSEDFNYGYTF

j_call: TRBJ1-4
v_call: TRBV6-1
d_call: -
cdr3_length: 14
cdr3_aa: CASSADSFNEKLFF

j_call: TRBJ1-2
v_call: TRBV27
d_call: -
cdr3_length: 14
cdr3_aa: CASRDGGLNYGYTF